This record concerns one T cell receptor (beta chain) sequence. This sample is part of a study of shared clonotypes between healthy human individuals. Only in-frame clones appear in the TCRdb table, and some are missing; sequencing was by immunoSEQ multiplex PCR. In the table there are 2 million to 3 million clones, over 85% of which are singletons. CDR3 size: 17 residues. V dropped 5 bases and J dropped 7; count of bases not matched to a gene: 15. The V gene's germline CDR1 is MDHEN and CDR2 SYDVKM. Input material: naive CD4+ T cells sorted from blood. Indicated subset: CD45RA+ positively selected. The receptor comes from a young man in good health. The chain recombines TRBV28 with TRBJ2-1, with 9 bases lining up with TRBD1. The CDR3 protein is CASSPITRDRDRNEQFF. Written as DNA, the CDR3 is TGTGCCAGCAGTCCAATAACCCGGGACAGGGATAGAAATGAGCAGTTCTTC. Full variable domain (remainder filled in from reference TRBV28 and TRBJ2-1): DVKVTQSSRYLVKRTGEKVFLECVQDMDHENMFWYRQDPGLGLRLIYFSYDVKMKEKGDIPEGYSVSREKKERFSLILESASTNQTSMYLCASSPITRDRDRNEQFFGPGTRLTVL.